This is a list of T cell receptor beta chains from one sample in a study of cytotoxic CD8 clonotypes in ibrutinib-treated CLL. The protocol was immunoSEQ multiplex PCR, while the TCRdb copy is restricted to in-frame clones and leaves out a portion. The data contain some 200,000 clones, over 65% of them singletons. Sequenced material: PBMCs, taken after 12 months of ibrutinib treatment. The receptors originated from a human donor with chronic lymphocytic leukemia. CDR3s include the opening cysteine and the closing phenylalanine or tryptophan. Fields, in order: V gene, clone size, J gene, D gene, CDR3 protein, CDR3 DNA. A D gene is named only where the DNA matches it firmly. Rows give clone size only sometimes, using once, few, many, or a class for an expanded clone.

v_call: TRBV5-1; clone_size: .; j_call: TRBJ2-2; d_call: .; cdr3_aa: CASSFYQGTGELFF; cdr3_nt: TGCGCCAGCAGCTTCTACCAGGGGACCGGGGAGCTGTTTTTT
v_call: TRBV30; clone_size: few; j_call: TRBJ2-4; d_call: .; cdr3_aa: CAWSRSNSIQYF; cdr3_nt: TGTGCCTGGAGTAGGTCCAATTCAATTCAGTACTTC
v_call: TRBV19; clone_size: .; j_call: TRBJ2-5; d_call: TRBD1; cdr3_aa: CASSSNRGKGETQYF; cdr3_nt: TGTGCCAGTAGTAGCAACAGGGGGAAGGGGGAGACCCAGTACTTC
v_call: TRBV7-9; clone_size: .; j_call: TRBJ2-3; d_call: TRBD2; cdr3_aa: CASSPGLAASTDTQYF; cdr3_nt: TGTGCCAGCAGCCCGGGACTAGCGGCTAGCACAGATACGCAGTATTTT
v_call: TRBV11-2; clone_size: .; j_call: TRBJ2-3; d_call: .; cdr3_aa: CASRRPLGTARGTADTQYF; cdr3_nt: TGTGCCAGCAGACGACCATTAGGGACAGCCCGGGGGACGGCAGATACGCAGTATTTT
v_call: TRBV7-2; clone_size: .; j_call: TRBJ2-5; d_call: .; cdr3_aa: CASNPPRVGGQETQYF; cdr3_nt: TGTGCCAGCAACCCGCCCCGGGTGGGAGGACAAGAGACCCAGTACTTC
v_call: TRBV27; clone_size: .; j_call: TRBJ2-7; d_call: .; cdr3_aa: CASSLRSESSYEQYF; cdr3_nt: TGTGCCAGCAGTTTGCGTTCGGAGAGCTCCTACGAGCAGTACTTC
v_call: TRBV5-1; clone_size: .; j_call: TRBJ2-5; d_call: TRBD2; cdr3_aa: CASSLVGLRGGETQYF; cdr3_nt: TGCGCCAGCAGCCTCGTCGGATTGCGGGGAGGGGAGACCCAGTACTTC
v_call: TRBV18; clone_size: .; j_call: TRBJ1-4; d_call: TRBD1; cdr3_aa: CASSHGTGDEKLFF; cdr3_nt: TGTGCCAGCTCCCACGGGACAGGGGACGAAAAACTGTTTTTT
v_call: TRBV5-4; clone_size: .; j_call: TRBJ2-1; d_call: .; cdr3_aa: CASSPKVASSYNEQFF; cdr3_nt: TGTGCCAGCAGCCCTAAAGTTGCAAGCTCCTACAATGAGCAGTTCTTC
v_call: TRBV4-1; clone_size: .; j_call: TRBJ2-1; d_call: .; cdr3_aa: CASSQERGWWQFF; cdr3_nt: TGCGCCAGCAGCCAAGAAAGGGGGTGGTGGCAGTTCTTC
v_call: TRBV7-6; clone_size: .; j_call: TRBJ2-1; d_call: .; cdr3_aa: CASSPERSSYDEQFF; cdr3_nt: TGTGCCAGCAGCCCCGAGAGGTCCTCTTACGATGAGCAGTTCTTC
v_call: TRBV5-6; clone_size: .; j_call: TRBJ1-1; d_call: TRBD1; cdr3_aa: CASSTRPGQGLTAFF; cdr3_nt: TGTGCCAGCAGCACTCGACCGGGACAGGGTCTTACAGCTTTCTTT
v_call: TRBV21-1; clone_size: .; j_call: TRBJ2-7; d_call: .; cdr3_aa: CASSKGGEQYF; cdr3_nt: TGTGCCAGCAGCAAAGGAGGCGAGCAGTACTTC
v_call: TRBV10-3; clone_size: .; j_call: TRBJ2-1; d_call: TRBD1; cdr3_aa: CAISEVLGTGSHNEQFF; cdr3_nt: TGTGCCATCAGTGAAGTCCTTGGGACAGGGTCCCACAATGAGCAGTTCTTC
v_call: TRBV20-1; clone_size: .; j_call: TRBJ1-1; d_call: .; cdr3_aa: CSAREGEAFF; cdr3_nt: TGCAGTGCTAGAGAAGGCGAAGCTTTCTTT
v_call: TRBV5-1; clone_size: .; j_call: TRBJ2-3; d_call: .; cdr3_aa: CASSFSDRATDTQYF; cdr3_nt: TGCGCCAGCAGCTTCTCAGACAGAGCCACAGATACGCAGTATTTT
v_call: TRBV9; clone_size: few; j_call: TRBJ2-1; d_call: .; cdr3_aa: CASSVLADEQFF; cdr3_nt: TGTGCCAGCAGCGTCCTAGCCGATGAGCAGTTCTTC
v_call: TRBV7-3; clone_size: .; j_call: TRBJ1-1; d_call: .; cdr3_aa: CASSQHPGLNTEAFF; cdr3_nt: TGTGCCAGCAGCCAACACCCAGGGTTGAACACTGAAGCTTTCTTT
v_call: TRBV15; clone_size: .; j_call: TRBJ2-3; d_call: .; cdr3_aa: CATSRGGPSTDTQYF; cdr3_nt: TGTGCCACCAGCAGAGGGGGGCCTAGCACAGATACGCAGTATTTT
v_call: TRBV10-3; clone_size: many; j_call: TRBJ1-6; d_call: .; cdr3_aa: CAISDWGDNSPLHF; cdr3_nt: TGTGCCATCAGTGATTGGGGGGATAATTCACCCCTCCACTTT
v_call: TRBV30; clone_size: .; j_call: TRBJ2-5; d_call: .; cdr3_aa: CAWKVKGQETQYF; cdr3_nt: TGTGCCTGGAAAGTGAAGGGACAAGAGACCCAGTACTTC
v_call: TRBV25-1; clone_size: .; j_call: TRBJ2-7; d_call: .; cdr3_aa: CASSEYPGLDLSYEQYF; cdr3_nt: TGTGCCAGCAGTGAATATCCCGGGTTGGATTTGTCCTACGAGCAGTACTTC